The T cell receptor (beta chain) described here comes from a study of CD8+CD57+ T cells in acquired aplastic anemia. Looking at the study overall: The mean DNA yield obtained from sorted CD4+ and CD8+ cells came to 3 to 4 ug.

This clonotype was observed at least ten times. It was patients with CD8+CD57+ cell expansion by flow cytometry who were chosen for sequencing. Genomic DNA, serving as template, underwent TCR beta VDJ and CDR3 profiling. TCRdb ran MiXCR on the reads and lists one entry per CDR3 protein. This table has 150,000 or so distinct CDR3 sequences, around 48% appearing once. The source is a human donor with aplastic anemia. Sequencing was done on a sample of sorted CD4+, CD8+, or CD8+CD57+ T cells (not recorded which) from PBMCs.

Here the CDR3 DNA reads TGCAGCGTTGGGATCCCAGCGGGAGTGTCCTACGAGCAGTACTTC. Residues: CSVGIPAGVSYEQYF. The V gene is TRBV29-1, the J gene TRBJ2-7; 8 bases line up with TRBD2. Germline V lookup: CDR1 SQVTM, CDR2 ANQGSEA. The V gene end was trimmed by 4 bases and the J gene end by 1 base; junction bases not matched to a gene: 9. CDR3 size: 15 residues.